The rows below give T cell receptor beta chains drawn from one sample of a study of early T cells in non-severe SARS-CoV-2 infection. TCRdb ran MiXCR on the 5' RACE reads and lists one entry per CDR3 protein. This table has tens of thousands of distinct CDR3 sequences, around 10% appearing once. Sequencing input: whole blood. The receptors were gathered from an adult who was a healthcare worker with PCR-confirmed SARS-CoV-2 infection or an uninfected control (not recorded which). Each CDR3 is given with its conserved first and last residue. The D gene is left open where the match is weak. Where a row states a size, it is once, few, many or the class of an expanded clone; other rows omit it.

v_call: TRBV19; cdr3_length: 16; j_call: TRBJ2-3; d_call: TRBD1; clone_size: -; cdr3_nt: TGTGCCAGCCAGGACGGACAGGGCGATTTAACAGATACGCAGTATTTT; cdr3_aa: CASQDGQGDLTDTQYF
v_call: TRBV29-1; cdr3_length: 12; j_call: TRBJ1-2; d_call: TRBD1; clone_size: -; cdr3_nt: TGCAGCGCTGGGACAGAGAACTATGGCTACACCTTC; cdr3_aa: CSAGTENYGYTF
v_call: TRBV27; cdr3_length: 14; j_call: TRBJ1-1; d_call: -; clone_size: -; cdr3_nt: TGTGCCAGCAGTCCCCGTCTTATGAACACTGAAGCTTTCTTT; cdr3_aa: CASSPRLMNTEAFF
v_call: TRBV12-3/TRBV12-4; cdr3_length: 14; j_call: TRBJ1-2; d_call: TRBD1; clone_size: -; cdr3_nt: TGTGCCAGCAGTCTACAGGGGTCCAACTATGGCTACACCTTC; cdr3_aa: CASSLQGSNYGYTF
v_call: TRBV3-1; cdr3_length: 15; j_call: TRBJ2-7; d_call: TRBD1; clone_size: many; cdr3_nt: TGTGCCAGCAGCCCCGGACAGGTGAGGAGCTACGAGCAGTACTTC; cdr3_aa: CASSPGQVRSYEQYF
v_call: TRBV2; cdr3_length: 13; j_call: TRBJ2-5; d_call: -; clone_size: few; cdr3_nt: TGTGCCAGCACGGGTAGGGGCCAAGAGACCCAGTACTTC; cdr3_aa: CASTGRGQETQYF
v_call: TRBV7-2; cdr3_length: 12; j_call: TRBJ2-5; d_call: -; clone_size: -; cdr3_nt: TGTGCCAGCAGCTTAAAGGGACAGACCCAGTACTTC; cdr3_aa: CASSLKGQTQYF
v_call: TRBV3-1; cdr3_length: 13; j_call: TRBJ2-6; d_call: -; clone_size: -; cdr3_nt: TGTGCCAGCAGCCAAGCTGGGGCCAACGTCCTGACTTTC; cdr3_aa: CASSQAGANVLTF
v_call: TRBV4-1; cdr3_length: 16; j_call: TRBJ1-4; d_call: TRBD1; clone_size: few; cdr3_nt: TGCGCCAGCAGCCAATCTCAGGGGGCAACTAATGAAAAACTGTTTTTT; cdr3_aa: CASSQSQGATNEKLFF
v_call: TRBV7-9; cdr3_length: 14; j_call: TRBJ1-1; d_call: TRBD1; clone_size: -; cdr3_nt: TGTGCCAGCAGCATCCCGGCAGGGGGCACTGAAGCTTTCTTT; cdr3_aa: CASSIPAGGTEAFF
v_call: TRBV28; cdr3_length: 17; j_call: TRBJ2-4; d_call: -; clone_size: -; cdr3_nt: TGTGCCAGCAGTTTTCCCCCCCGGGCCGCAGCCAAAAACATTCAGTACTTC; cdr3_aa: CASSFPPRAAAKNIQYF
v_call: TRBV9; cdr3_length: 15; j_call: TRBJ2-7; d_call: -; clone_size: -; cdr3_nt: TGTGCCAGCAGCCCTGTTTCACTACCCTCCTACGAGCAGTACTTC; cdr3_aa: CASSPVSLPSYEQYF
v_call: TRBV5-6; cdr3_length: 17; j_call: TRBJ2-3; d_call: TRBD1; clone_size: many; cdr3_nt: TGTGCCAGCAGCTTGGCAGCCGACAGGGGGCTTCTGGATACGCAGTATTTT; cdr3_aa: CASSLAADRGLLDTQYF
v_call: TRBV5-1; cdr3_length: 16; j_call: TRBJ2-1; d_call: -; clone_size: -; cdr3_nt: TGCGCCAGCAGCTTGACGCGCGGGACCTCCTACAATGAGCAGTTCTTC; cdr3_aa: CASSLTRGTSYNEQFF
v_call: TRBV13; cdr3_length: 15; j_call: TRBJ2-7; d_call: TRBD1; clone_size: many; cdr3_nt: TGTGCCAGCAGCGCCCGGACAGGGGGCGACGACGAGCAGTACTTC; cdr3_aa: CASSARTGGDDEQYF
v_call: TRBV30; cdr3_length: 11; j_call: TRBJ1-1; d_call: -; clone_size: many; cdr3_nt: TGTGCCTGGAGTTTAGGCGCTGAAGCTTTCTTT; cdr3_aa: CAWSLGAEAFF
v_call: TRBV12-3/TRBV12-4; cdr3_length: 15; j_call: TRBJ1-4; d_call: -; clone_size: -; cdr3_nt: TGTGCCAGCAGTCCACGGAGCGGCCCTTCCGAAAAACTGTTTTTT; cdr3_aa: CASSPRSGPSEKLFF
v_call: TRBV12-3/TRBV12-4; cdr3_length: 14; j_call: TRBJ1-4; d_call: -; clone_size: many; cdr3_nt: TGTGCCAGCAGTTTGGCGGGAATGAGTGAAAAACTGTTTTTT; cdr3_aa: CASSLAGMSEKLFF
v_call: TRBV9; cdr3_length: 15; j_call: TRBJ2-7; d_call: -; clone_size: few; cdr3_nt: TGTGCCAGCAGCGTAGCCGGGTTGAGCTCCTACGAGCAGTACTTC; cdr3_aa: CASSVAGLSSYEQYF
v_call: TRBV10-3; cdr3_length: 17; j_call: TRBJ2-5; d_call: TRBD2; clone_size: -; cdr3_nt: TGTGCCATCTCACCCAGGGGAGCTAGCGGGGGAGAAGAGACCCAGTACTTC; cdr3_aa: CAISPRGASGGEETQYF
v_call: TRBV9; cdr3_length: 13; j_call: TRBJ1-4; d_call: -; clone_size: -; cdr3_nt: TGTGCCAGCAGCGTAGAACCTGAGGGGAAACTGTTTTTT; cdr3_aa: CASSVEPEGKLFF
v_call: TRBV7-9; cdr3_length: 13; j_call: TRBJ1-2; d_call: -; clone_size: many; cdr3_nt: TGTGCCAGCAGCCAAAAGGATAACTATGGCTACACCTTC; cdr3_aa: CASSQKDNYGYTF
v_call: TRBV19; cdr3_length: 13; j_call: TRBJ2-7; d_call: TRBD1; clone_size: few; cdr3_nt: TGTGCCAGTAGTGTCGGGACAGGGTACGAGCAGTACTTC; cdr3_aa: CASSVGTGYEQYF
v_call: TRBV11-3; cdr3_length: 15; j_call: TRBJ2-2; d_call: -; clone_size: few; cdr3_nt: TGTGCCAGCAGCCAAAGTGGACGGAACACCGGGGAGCTGTTTTTT; cdr3_aa: CASSQSGRNTGELFF
v_call: TRBV19; cdr3_length: 15; j_call: TRBJ1-5; d_call: TRBD1; clone_size: -; cdr3_nt: TGTGCCAGTAGTATTTGGACAGGGGCGAATCAGCCCCAGCATTTT; cdr3_aa: CASSIWTGANQPQHF
v_call: TRBV5-4; cdr3_length: 13; j_call: TRBJ1-1; d_call: -; clone_size: many; cdr3_nt: TGTGCCAGCAGCTTCGGGGGGCAGACTGAAGCTTTCTTT; cdr3_aa: CASSFGGQTEAFF
v_call: TRBV11-2; cdr3_length: 12; j_call: TRBJ2-7; d_call: -; clone_size: -; cdr3_nt: TGTGCCAGCAGCTCGTCCTCCTACGAGCAGTACTTC; cdr3_aa: CASSSSSYEQYF
v_call: TRBV2; cdr3_length: 15; j_call: TRBJ1-1; d_call: TRBD1; clone_size: few; cdr3_nt: TGTGCCAGCGTCATACGGGACAGGGAGGACACTGAAGCTTTCTTT; cdr3_aa: CASVIRDREDTEAFF
v_call: TRBV10-2; cdr3_length: 11; j_call: TRBJ1-6; d_call: -; clone_size: few; cdr3_nt: TGCGCCAGCAGTGAGGTATCACCCCTCCACTTT; cdr3_aa: CASSEVSPLHF
v_call: TRBV11-2; cdr3_length: 15; j_call: TRBJ1-2; d_call: TRBD1; clone_size: many; cdr3_nt: TGTGCCAGCAGCTTAACCCGGACAGGGAACTATGGCTACACCTTC; cdr3_aa: CASSLTRTGNYGYTF
v_call: TRBV2; cdr3_length: 13; j_call: TRBJ2-7; d_call: -; clone_size: many; cdr3_nt: TGTGCCAGCAGCACTGACAGGAGCTACGAGCAGTACTTC; cdr3_aa: CASSTDRSYEQYF
v_call: TRBV5-1; cdr3_length: 14; j_call: TRBJ1-6; d_call: TRBD1; clone_size: few; cdr3_nt: TGCGCCAGCAGCCGGACAGGGGTTAATTCACCCCTCCACTTT; cdr3_aa: CASSRTGVNSPLHF
v_call: TRBV10-1; cdr3_length: 13; j_call: TRBJ1-1; d_call: -; clone_size: -; cdr3_nt: TGCGCCAGCAGTCAGAGCCAGAGGACTGAAGCTTTCTTT; cdr3_aa: CASSQSQRTEAFF
v_call: TRBV4-1; cdr3_length: 13; j_call: TRBJ2-1; d_call: TRBD2; clone_size: few; cdr3_nt: TGCGCCAGCAGCCATCTAGCGGGAGCTGAGCAGTTCTTC; cdr3_aa: CASSHLAGAEQFF
v_call: TRBV2; cdr3_length: 15; j_call: TRBJ2-5; d_call: TRBD2; clone_size: many; cdr3_nt: TGTGCCAGCACCCTACTAGCGGGGGGAGGAGAGACCCAGTACTTC; cdr3_aa: CASTLLAGGGETQYF
v_call: TRBV6-1; cdr3_length: 15; j_call: TRBJ1-2; d_call: TRBD1; clone_size: -; cdr3_nt: TGTGCCAGCATAAATCCCGGACAGGGGTTCTATGGCTACACCTTC; cdr3_aa: CASINPGQGFYGYTF
v_call: TRBV6-6; cdr3_length: 19; j_call: TRBJ2-1; d_call: TRBD2; clone_size: many; cdr3_nt: TGTGCCAGCAGTCCCGGGACTAGCGGGCGACGGATCTCCTACAATGAGCAGTTCTTC; cdr3_aa: CASSPGTSGRRISYNEQFF
v_call: TRBV7-9; cdr3_length: 15; j_call: TRBJ2-5; d_call: TRBD1; clone_size: -; cdr3_nt: TGTGCCAGCAGCACTTTCGACAGGGTCCAAGAGACCCAGTACTTC; cdr3_aa: CASSTFDRVQETQYF
v_call: TRBV20-1; cdr3_length: 14; j_call: TRBJ1-2; d_call: -; clone_size: many; cdr3_nt: TGCAGTGCTAGCCCTGGACAGTTTAACTATGGCTACACCTTC; cdr3_aa: CSASPGQFNYGYTF
v_call: TRBV6-5; cdr3_length: 11; j_call: TRBJ2-2; d_call: -; clone_size: many; cdr3_nt: TGTGCCAGCGCGAACACCGGGGAGCTGTTTTTT; cdr3_aa: CASANTGELFF
v_call: TRBV2; cdr3_length: 13; j_call: TRBJ2-7; d_call: TRBD1; clone_size: -; cdr3_nt: TGTGCCAGCAGAGGGGACAGTCTTTACGAGCAGTACTTC; cdr3_aa: CASRGDSLYEQYF